Below are 11 T cell receptor beta chains sequenced from a single sample in a study of regulatory T cells in long-lasting Graves disease. Libraries of TCR beta came from iRepertoire HTBI primers plus Arm-PCR of CDR3 regions. TCRdb fed the multiplex PCR reads into MiXCR, producing one record per CDR3 protein. The sample carries about 560,000 distinct CDR3 sequences, roughly 16% recorded once. Indicated time point: newly diagnosed GD, antithyroid drugs for less than 3 months. The TCR library was made from RNA that had been extracted from PBMCs in TRIzol. The sample also formed part of further work on T cells in Graves' hyperthyroidism and ophthalmopathy.

The starting material was peripheral blood mononuclear cells (PBMCs), obtained at new diagnosis, from a patient treated with antithyroid drugs. These receptors were collected from a man between 18 and 29 years old with Graves disease.

This clonotype was seen at least ten times. The chain is built from TRBV6-5 and TRBJ1-1; D not certain. Trimming pared 0 bases from V and 3 bases from J, leaving 20 bases between. The CDR3 is made up of 18 amino acids. CDR1 and CDR2 from the germline V gene are MNHEY and SVGAGI. CDR3 region: CASSYSSPGSPLDTEAFF. The CDR3 nucleotides read TGTGCCAGCAGTTACTCGAGTCCTGGTAGTCCGTTAGACACTGAAGCTTTCTTT.

The chain couples TRBV7-2 to TRBJ1-3; D uncertain. CDR1 and CDR2 (germline): SGHTA, FQGNSA. The CDR3 is 15 amino acids. V was pared by 3 bases and J by 3 bases, with 12 bases between. The CDR3 protein is CASSLAGRVGNTIYF. In nucleotides, the CDR3 is TGTGCCAGCAGCTTGGCTGGGAGGGTTGGAAACACCATATATTTT.

This clonotype has just a few counts. The chain links TRBV4-1 to TRBJ1-2; 10 bases fit TRBD1. Germline V gene lookup returns CDR1 MGHRA and CDR2 YSYEKL. The V and J ends lost 4 bases and 7 bases, in that order; junction bases with no gene match: 15. The CDR3 consists of 17 residues. The CDR3 reads CASSLSPIGQGGGGYTF. CDR3 nucleotides: TGCGCCAGCAGCCTATCCCCGATTGGACAGGGGGGTGGTGGCTACACCTTC.

This clonotype was observed many times. The chain is built from TRBV6-6 and TRBJ2-5; 16 bases are shared with TRBD2. Trimming took 0 bases from V and 4 from J; bases not matched to a gene: 2. CDR1 and CDR2 from the germline V gene are MNHNY and SVGAGI (reference sequence). This CDR3 comprises 17 residues. The CDR3 loop is CASSYSGLAGGRETQYF. DNA for the CDR3: TGTGCCAGCAGTTACTCGGGACTAGCGGGAGGGAGAGAGACCCAGTACTTC.

The gene calls are TRBV20-1 and TRBJ2-5; TRBD2 aligns across 7 bases. This CDR3 has 13 residues. From germline, CDR1 is DFQATT and CDR2 SNEGSKA (reference sequence). V lost 0 bases, J lost 7 bases, and 5 bases stayed unmatched. Here the CDR3 DNA reads TGCAGTGCTAGAGATAGCAGGGAGGGGACCCAGTACTTC. This gives the protein CSARDSREGTQYF.

Turning to this clonotype: The junction and the germline gene differ at one end; a read error may be behind it. The CDR3 is CATSSGPYNEQFF. The CDR3 coding sequence is TGTGCCACCAGCTCCGGACCTTACAATGAGCAGTTCTTC. V and J are TRBV3-1 and TRBJ2-1; D is unresolved. Germline V lookup: CDR1 LGHDT, CDR2 YNNKEL (reference sequence). The CDR3 runs to 13 residues.

This clonotype showed up just a few times. The J gene is TRBJ1-1, the V gene TRBV18, with D maybe TRBD1 (5 bases). CDR3 length: 14 amino acids. V lost 3 bases and J 6 bases, leaving 14 bases between the germline ends. Germline V CDR1 and CDR2: KGHSH, LQKENI. The CDR3 nucleotides are TGTGCCAGCTCACCCCGGGAAGGGGTCGCTGAAGCTTTCTTT. Translation gives CASSPREGVAEAFF.

In its sample, this clonotype was seen many times. The chain carries TRBV5-1 and TRBJ2-7; perhaps TRBD1 as D (6 bases). The CDR3 spans 18 residues. The germline V and J ends were trimmed by 0 bases and 7 bases, with 26 bases remaining between them. Germline V CDR1 and CDR2: SGHRS, YFSETQ. The CDR3 protein is CASSLVGTGSLGIREQYF. The CDR3 DNA reads TGCGCCAGCAGCTTGGTTGGTACAGGGAGCCTTGGAATTAGAGAGCAGTACTTC.

This clonotype was counted many times. V usage is TRBV9 and J usage is TRBJ1-3; TRBD1 agrees at 7 bases. Germline V lookup: CDR1 SGDLS, CDR2 YYNGEE. V trimming: 2 bases; J trimming: 8 bases; junction bases outside the gene matches: 10. The CDR3 totals 15 residues. CDR3 coding DNA: TGTGCCAGCAGCGTCCAGGACAGGCAACGGGACACCATATATTTT. Its protein is CASSVQDRQRDTIYF.

This clonotype was seen at least ten times. The V call is TRBV19, the J call TRBJ1-5; 7 bases fit TRBD1. With 5 bases clipped from V and 5 bases from J, the junction kept 6 bases outside the gene matches. CDR3 length: 14 amino acids. In germline, CDR1 is LNHDA, CDR2 SQIVND (reference sequence). The DNA of the CDR3 is TGTGCCAGTAGTCGAGGGGGCTTGGATCAGCCCCAGCATTTT. Translated, it gives CASSRGGLDQPQHF.

The chain employs TRBV25-1 and TRBJ2-3; the match to TRBD2 covers 7 bases. The V gene's germline CDR1 is MGHDK and CDR2 SYGVNS. J gave up 5 bases and V 3 bases, and 8 bases lay outside the gene matches. The CDR3 covers 15 residues. This CDR3 reads CASSDPSGKGDTQYF. The DNA of the CDR3 is TGTGCCAGCAGTGACCCCAGCGGGAAAGGAGATACGCAGTATTTT.